Given below is one T cell receptor (beta chain) in context. The antigen this receptor binds is unknown. The read comes to an end 3 residues before the CDR3 does, leaving the germline J gene to fill in the end. Every participant had a single incident cervical HPV16 infection, and women with prevalent HPV16 infections were excluded. Cervical HPV DNA was detected with MY09/MY11 PCR, and genotyping was done by dot-blot hybridization. Around 16 mL of heparinized blood were centrifuged, and the buffy coat was aliquoted, frozen at -30°C, then stored at -80°C. QIAGEN kits were used to extract genomic DNA from buffy coat specimens. This specimen comes from a study of T cells in women clearing cervical HPV infection (dated by TCRdb to the late 2010s). Concerning the study at large: Cases were approximately 25 women with histologically confirmed HPV16-related CIN3 or worse, including a couple of invasive cancers. Controls were under 30 women whose single incident HPV16 infection cleared within 12 months without precancer or cancer developing. Case blood was taken at the visit when the lesion was first identified, whereas control blood was taken when infection was no longer detected. For cases, the median interval between lesion detection and blood sampling was roughly 150 days, with an interquartile range of 90 to 200 days. Because only a few women had HLA typing data, the possibility that HLA type acted as a confounder could not be ruled out. This exploratory proof-of-principle case-control study, nested within the Guanacaste HPV Natural History Study in Costa Rica, compared TCR repertoires among women with different cervical HPV16 outcomes. Cases were matched to controls by age within five years and by the year the sample was collected. A median age of approximately 32 years was observed in cases versus less than 40 in controls, and no significant differences in baseline characteristics were found. The parent cohort enrolled roughly 9,400 women aged 18 or older in Guanacaste, Costa Rica, in about 1992 to 1994 and followed the women for 6 to 7 years. Five blinded duplicates per group were added as quality controls, giving some 60 samples: 50 or so participants and approximately ten replicates.

TCR beta CDR3 regions were amplified by multiplex PCR from an average of about 1.1 ug genomic DNA per sample using the immunoSEQ assay. To correct primer bias, the assay used a complete synthetic TCR repertoire to set an amplification baseline. The amplicons were sequenced on the Illumina platform. The original methods were these. Sequences were error-corrected by clustering with frequency ratios and a modified nearest-neighbor algorithm and were then analyzed in the immunoSEQ Analyzer with IMGT gene definitions. At each rarefaction depth, TCR richness and evenness were averaged across 20 rarefaction repeats, and any sample with fewer sequences than the depth was left out. Wilcoxon rank sum tests with FDR correction were used to compare relative abundances of V, D and J genes between the groups. An intraclass correlation of 95% to 97% for TCR richness and an average of about 77% across some 70 gene segments were obtained from the blinded duplicates. TCRdb carries this immuneACCESS record with in-frame sequences only. Its versions omit some clonotypes, under half of them owing to an unresolved V gene in the studies checked, with the rest unexplained. V and J calls and clone size are as listed in that table; D and trimming were resolved from the DNA. The sample's clone listing holds nearly 20,000 clones. The ten largest make up approximately 3% of the sample.

Trimming leaves V shorter by 4 bases and J shorter by 4 bases, with the junction holding 2 bases beyond the gene matches. The CDR3, cysteine through phenylalanine, is 12 amino acids long. The DNA covers only part of the CDR3, 27 bases in frame from base 1. CDR1 and CDR2 are drawn from the germline V gene: SQVTM, ANQGSEA. Beyond this particular receptor, the publication reports: By combining richness with V gene abundances, random forest classifiers separated cases from controls with an estimated AUC of 0.75 to 0.9. TRBV6-7 relative abundance was lower in cases than in controls (roughly 0.11% versus 0.16%; Bonferroni P = 0.0008). Because the number of T cells in each sample was unknown, differences in richness could reflect differing T-cell content rather than repertoire biology. TCR repertoire richness was significantly higher in CIN3+ cases than in controls across sequencing depths, while evenness did not differ. The cross-sectional design could not show whether the associations came before the infection or were a result of it, and neither effector/memory subsets nor HPV-specific T cells were isolated.

The chain couples TRBV29-1 to TRBJ2-5; TRBD2 matches 8 bases in the middle. This TCR was sampled from a woman between 18 and 70 years old with a cervical HPV16 infection that either progressed to CIN3+ or cleared (not recorded which). Sequenced sample: blood buffy coat. The sequenced part of the CDR3 DNA is TGCAGCGTTGCCGGGGGGGCAGAGACC. It is translated as CSVAGGAET. The whole CDR3 sequence is CSVAGGAETQYF. The full variable domain, with segments outside the CDR3 supplied by the reference TRBV29-1 and TRBJ2-5 proteins, appears as SAVISQKPSRDICQRGTSLTIQCQVDSQVTMMFWYRQQPGQSLTLIATANQGSEATYESGFVIDKFPISRPNLTFSTLTVSNMSPEDSSIYLCSVAGGAETQYFGPGTRLLVL.